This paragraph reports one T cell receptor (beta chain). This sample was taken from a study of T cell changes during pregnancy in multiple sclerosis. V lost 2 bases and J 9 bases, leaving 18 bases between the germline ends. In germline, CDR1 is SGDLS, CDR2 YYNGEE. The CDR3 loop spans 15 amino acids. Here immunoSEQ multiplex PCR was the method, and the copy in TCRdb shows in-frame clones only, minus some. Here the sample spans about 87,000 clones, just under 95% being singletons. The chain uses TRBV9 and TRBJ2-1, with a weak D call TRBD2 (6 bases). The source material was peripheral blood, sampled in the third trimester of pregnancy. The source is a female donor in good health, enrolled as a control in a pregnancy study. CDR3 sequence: CASSVRELGGGEQFF. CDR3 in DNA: TGTGCCAGCAGCGTCCGGGAACTGGGAGGCGGTGAGCAGTTCTTC. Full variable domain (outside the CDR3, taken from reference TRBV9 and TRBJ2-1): DSGVTQTPKHLITATGQRVTLRCSPRSGDLSVYWYQQSLDQGLQFLIQYYNGEERAKGNILERFSAQQFPDLHSELNLSSLELGDSALYFCASSVRELGGGEQFFGPGTRLTVL.